This T cell receptor beta chain emerged from a study of cytomegalovirus exposure and HLA in healthy donors (dated by TCRdb to between 2016 and 2019). General notes on the study: In an earlier analysis of 550 to 750 of the donors, approximately 260 Gb of sequence data and 90 million to 130 million unique TCR beta sequences from some 170 million T cells were reported. An early release covering some 640 HLA-typed donors comprised approximately 300 gigabases of sequencing data and 65 million to 100 million unique TCR sequences. The genetic ancestry cluster associated with self-reported Caucasian donors included 70% to 85% of the 398 genotyped donors. The aim of the study was to test whether cataloging public T cell receptors could identify signatures of past pathogen exposure. The study profiled the T cell repertoires of under 700 subjects by immunosequencing and related them to cytomegalovirus serostatus. Along with the roughly 670-subject first cohort, a separate validation cohort of about 110 different subjects was used. High-throughput TCR immunosequencing, statistical association of individual TCRs with disease status, and machine learning were combined to predict cytomegalovirus infection status. In a later analysis, previously published TCR beta repertoires from about 670 donors were re-analyzed and high-resolution HLA genotyping was added so that TCR occurrence patterns could be studied. The later analysis used no new phenotypic data to find candidate immune exposures, relying instead on TCR beta sequences and their occurrence across donors. To decide whether each TCR beta V gene segment behaved as functional or pseudogenic, an earlier analysis of some 600 of the donors relied on high-throughput TCR beta sequencing. Donor age, sex, ethnicity and CMV serostatus were collected together with the repertoire data. A later genetic analysis took genome-wide SNP genotypes for about three fifths of the 666 donors and used that subset as a discovery cohort. All discovery cohort repertoires had been generated on a single sequencing platform. HLA typing covered class I and class II loci at four-digit resolution. The number of donors typed differed by locus, with about 629-630 for A, B, C, DRB1 and DQB1, around 560 for DQA1, approximately 580 for DPA1, and some 440 for DPB1. Because of strong linkage in the cohort, roughly five DR-DQ haplotypes were treated as single units for association and clustering. Across under 500 genotyped donors of the cohort, an average of about 240,000 unique TCR beta nucleotide sequences per donor were sequenced, and 15% to 20% of those sequences were non-productive. What the authors observed across the whole study: According to the authors, the approach could potentially be generalized to other disease states and immunological phenotypes. A later analysis found that TCR association rates varied across HLA loci, with DRB1 alleles showing the most associated TCRs and HLA-C alleles the fewest. In a later genetic analysis, fewer N-insertions in productive TCRs were reported among donors in an Asian-associated ancestry cluster than the roughly 640-donor mean. Because HLA typing was unavailable for some donors at each locus, only the typed subset was used in association tests. In a later analysis, most CMV-associated TCR beta chains were found to appear HLA-restricted, with HLA associations seemingly driven largely by CMV exposure. The cohort was sequenced for TCR beta chains only, and without alpha or paired-chain data the features that could be detected were limited. Compared with equally common non-associated chains, HLA-associated TCR beta chains in a later analysis were more clonally expanded and had lower generation probabilities. In a later genetic analysis, a missense DCLRE1C variant was associated with V-gene and J-gene trimming of TCR beta chains, and the association was replicated in an independent cohort. According to a later analysis, parvovirus B19, influenza, CMV and Epstein-Barr virus appeared linked to several top co-occurrence clusters. A cluster of highly shared sequence variants was judged likely to be a technical artifact of the sequencing pipeline. Most TCR sequences were seen in very few donors, while some public TCRs were found in many individuals. Because the 87-base-pair reads could not distinguish some IMGT-functional V segments, including TRBV6-2 and TRBV6-3, those segments were excluded. Linkage disequilibrium might explain the correlated functional status among segregating V segments, but an unknown experimental factor could not be ruled out. In the study, approximately 150 TCR beta chains were listed as associated with cytomegalovirus. A further reported finding was that TCR beta sequences accurately predicted the HLA-A and HLA-B alleles for most subjects in the first cohort. When HLA alleles, especially DR and DQ, strongly co-occurred, attributing TCR associations to individual alleles was difficult. A few of the identified cytomegalovirus-associated TCR beta chains were confirmed in vitro to be specific for cytomegalovirus antigens. Broadly in line with IMGT annotations, most TCR beta V segments showed up in productive rearrangements about 87% or about 30% of the time in an earlier analysis of 450 to 750 of the donors. The only immune exposure information available for the cohort was CMV serostatus. About 15 rarely observed V segments, including chromosome 9 orphons, were excluded from the earlier analysis of some 590 of the donors because counts were too low. The presence/absence analyses assumed that sequencing depth was roughly uniform across donors, and that assumption may not be true. The classifier was reported to diagnose cytomegalovirus status with high specificity and sensitivity in both the original and validation cohorts. In a later analysis, some 18,000 TCR beta sequences were associated with specific HLA alleles at a false discovery rate of 0.05.

Turning to this clone: Its antigen is still unknown. Base-call qualities are not available, and no considerably larger clone is one nucleotide away.

Receptors were amplified or captured by the immunoSEQ multiplex PCR assay. The multiplex PCR relied on a mix of 60 forward primers for TCR Vbeta segments and 13 reverse primers for TCR Jbeta segments. A multiplex PCR assay on genomic DNA amplified the CDR3 region of rearranged TCR beta genes. The amplified TCR beta libraries were sequenced on the Illumina HiSeq System as 87-base-pair reads. Processing in the source paper ran as follows. A later analysis counted about 76 million unique TCR beta chains across the 550 to 750 repertoires, and some 11 million of these chains were shared by at least two donors. Raw reads were error-corrected and collapsed into unique sequences by a nearest-neighbor algorithm in which closely related sequences were merged to remove PCR and sequencing errors. CDR3 sequences were aligned to IMGT reference sequences to assign V, D and J gene segments. For a sequence to be retained, a match of at least six nucleotides to both a V gene segment and a J gene segment was required. Rearrangements were classified as productive when the CDR3 lacked stop codons and remained in frame with V and J, and all other rearrangements were classified as non-productive. Following IMGT convention, CDR3 was defined as the stretch from the second conserved V-encoded cysteine up to the conserved J-encoded phenylalanine. The earlier analysis of about 620 of the donors excluded sequences that lacked an unambiguous match to a single V gene segment. An earlier analysis of fewer than 750 of the donors classified V segments as functional when productive rearrangements were above 56.7% and as segregating when the standard deviation between donors was above 5%. A statistical classification framework was developed to diagnose cytomegalovirus status using the catalog of TCR beta chain sequences. V and J gene assignment, in a later analysis, came from comparing TCR nucleotide sequences with IMGT/GENE-DB human TR gene sequences. In a later analysis, CDR3 sequences and most-parsimonious VDJ recombination scenarios were assigned using the TCRdist pipeline. In a later analysis, every TCR beta chain was defined by the combination of its CDR3 amino acid sequence and its V-gene family, and reads without a unique V-gene family were dropped. A later analysis removed several hundred highly shared, low-generation-probability nucleotide sequences to deal with suspected cross-contamination and a sequencing artifact. For each public chain, a later analysis derived a clonal expansion index from normalized ranks of inferred template counts within each repertoire. Generation probabilities in a later analysis came from a VDJ recombination model fitted to out-of-frame rearrangements, and those results were checked against IGoR. A later analysis scored TCR-TCR, TCR-HLA and TCR-CMV co-occurrence with hypergeometric tests, applying a repertoire-size bias correction to TCR pairs. A later analysis estimated false discovery rates by permuting HLA or CMV assignments 20 times. In a later analysis, co-occurring TCRs were grouped with DBSCAN, and TCRdist sequence similarity was added when clustering was performed within HLA-allele-positive subsets. Repertoires with fewer than 30,000 or more than 120,000 public chains, plus five repertoires with anomalous nucleotide sharing, were excluded from co-occurrence clustering. In TCRdb, the immuneACCESS table is reduced to in-frame sequences with V and J assigned. These tables do not hold every clone; where another copy was compared, an unresolved V gene accounts for under half, and the others remain unexplained. V, J and clone size derive from that table, while D and trimming were established from the DNA sequence. This sample is represented by 120,000 to 150,000 clones; roughly 77% of them were singletons. Together, the top ten hold more than 3% of the sample.

Reading the germline V gene (reference sequence) gives CDR1 LNHNV and CDR2 YYDKDF. V lost 0 bases and J lost 2 bases; the stretch between them is 11 bases long. There are 15 amino acids in the CDR3, from cysteine to phenylalanine inclusive. Only the CDR3 part of the read is kept: 45 bases, read in frame from the first base. The cohort was made up of roughly 670 healthy bone marrow donors. At the time of sampling, all cohort members were nominally healthy, though unrecorded immune exposures were likely present. The donor tested CMV seronegative and was one of the 352 seronegative cohort members. A peripheral blood sample was collected from each donor, and TCR beta sequencing was performed on peripheral blood mononuclear cells. Genomic DNA was extracted from the blood cell samples with the Qiagen DNeasy Blood Extraction Kit.

This sequence uses TRBV15 and TRBJ2-7; the D gene assignment is ambiguous. Sequencing was performed on PBMCs. This TCR was sampled from a female donor in good health and CMV-seronegative. The CDR3 is CATSRDLTATYEQYF. The nucleotides read TGTGCCACCAGCAGAGATCTCACCGCTACCTACGAGCAGTACTTC.